One and the same sample provided the 26 T cell receptor beta chains below, sequenced in a study of blood T cells in healthy people across ages. For the second PCR, which ran for about 7 to 11 cycles, a sample-barcoded 5' primer and a J-beta primer mix were used. TCRdb re-derived calls from the 5' RACE reads in MiXCR, one entry per CDR3 protein. The table shows 730,000 or so distinct CDR3 sequences, with roughly 44% occurring only once. Sequenced: blood. The receptors were sampled from a woman aged 55-69 years in good health.

As concerns this clonotype: A much bigger clone sits one base away, suggesting this may be a read error. This chain uses TRBV20-1 with TRBJ2-1; D is possibly TRBD1 or TRBD2 (5 bases each). The germline V gene has CDR1 DFQATT and CDR2 SNEGSKA (reference sequence). Trimming removed 1 base from V and 13 bases from J, with 17 bases in between. This CDR3 has 13 residues. The chain's CDR3 is CSARVAGSETQFF. The CDR3 nucleotides are TGCAGTGCTAGAGTTGCAGGGAGCGAGACCCAGTTCTTC.

V is TRBV11-1 and J is TRBJ2-5, with 11 bases identical to TRBD1. The germline gives CDR1 SGHAT, CDR2 FQDESV (reference sequence). J gave up 1 base and V 3 bases, and 4 bases lay outside the gene matches. The CDR3 totals 16 residues. This CDR3 is CASSFTGTGGQETQYF. The CDR3 coding sequence is TGTGCCAGCAGCTTCACCGGGACAGGGGGCCAAGAGACCCAGTACTTC. Supplemented by reference TRBV11-1 and TRBJ2-5, the full variable domain reads EAEVAQSPRYKITEKSQAVAFWCDPISGHATLYWYRQILGQGPELLVQFQDESVVDDSQLPKDRFSAERLKGVDSTLKIQPAELGDSAMYLCASSFTGTGGQETQYFGPGTRLLVL.

This clonotype was counted only a few times. The V and J genes are TRBV5-1 and TRBJ2-7; D not certain. V shed 0 bases and J shed 3 bases, with 10 bases lying between them. The germline V gene has CDR1 SGHRS and CDR2 YFSETQ. The CDR3 is 14 amino acids. CDR3 sequence: CASSLVGPGYEQYF. The CDR3 nucleotides read TGCGCCAGCAGCTTGGTCGGTCCCGGCTACGAGCAGTACTTC.

This sequence joins TRBV3-1 and TRBJ2-4; D perhaps matches TRBD1 (5 bases). The J call may not be correct, given that the DNA end is closer to TRBJ2-7. The germline V gene has CDR1 LGHDT and CDR2 YNNKEL (reference sequence). This CDR3 is built from 13 residues. CDR3 amino acids: CASSQEGHNEQYF. The DNA of the CDR3 is TGTGCCAGCAGCCAAGAGGGGCACAACGAGCAGTACTTC.

The chain carries TRBV29-1 and TRBJ1-5; TRBD1 might be the D (6 bases). This CDR3 spans 14 amino acids. The V gene's germline CDR1 is SQVTM and CDR2 ANQGSEA. The V gene lost 5 bases and the J gene lost 4 bases, with 15 bases spanning the gap. CDR3 residues: CSVSPGEGNQPQHF. CDR3 DNA sequence: TGCAGCGTTTCCCCAGGGGAGGGTAATCAGCCCCAGCATTTT.

The chain joins TRBV3-1 to TRBJ2-3; 11 bases agree with TRBD2. CDR1 is LGHDT, CDR2 YNNKEL, per germline (reference sequence). With V trimmed by 6 bases and J by 4 bases, 6 bases remained unmatched. The CDR3 has 15 residues. For the CDR3, the DNA is TGTGCCAGCAGTCCCGGGACTAGCGGTGCAGATACGCAGTATTTT. Translation gives CASSPGTSGADTQYF.

V gene TRBV20-1 combines with J gene TRBJ2-7, with D perhaps TRBD2 (7 bases). The tail of the sequence fits TRBJ2-1 better, so the J call may be wrong. The CDR3 sequence is 12 residues long. From germline, CDR1 is DFQATT and CDR2 SNEGSKA (reference sequence). The CDR3 here is CSAPGGSYEQFF. CDR3 DNA: TGCAGTGCCCCGGGGGGCTCCTACGAGCAGTTCTTC.

This clonotype appeared once. The CDR3 here is CASSLNKTSKSQETQYF. The CDR3 DNA reads as TGTGCCAGCAGTCTAAACAAAACCAGCAAGTCCCAAGAGACCCAGTACTTC. The V gene is TRBV27, the J gene TRBJ2-5; no definite D call. The CDR3 consists of 17 residues. V lost 5 bases to trimming and J lost 1 base, with 20 bases between them. CDR1 and CDR2 from the germline V gene are MNHEY and SMNVEV (reference sequence).

The chain links TRBV7-6 to TRBJ2-5, with TRBD1 matching 8 bases. Germline lookup yields CDR1 SGHVS and CDR2 FNYEAQ. The CDR3 is 15 amino acids. With 3 bases clipped from V and 5 bases from J, the junction kept 8 bases outside the gene matches. CDR3 loop: CASSLGDRPRETQYF. The CDR3 region has the DNA TGTGCCAGCAGCTTGGGGGACAGGCCTAGGGAGACCCAGTACTTC.

Written as DNA, the CDR3 is TGCGCCAGCAGCTTGGCTTTGACATCTAGTAACACTGAAGCTTTCTTT. This encodes CASSLALTSSNTEAFF. The V call is TRBV5-1, the J call TRBJ1-1; the D is unclear. V was cut by 0 bases and J by 2 bases, with 14 bases left in between. Germline loops: CDR1 SGHRS, CDR2 YFSETQ. CDR3 size: 16 residues. Looking up the rest from reference TRBV5-1 and TRBJ1-1 gives the full variable domain: KAGVTQTPRYLIKTRGQQVTLSCSPISGHRSVSWYQQTPGQGLQFLFEYFSETQRNKGNFPGRFSGRQFSNSRSEMNVSTLELGDSALYLCASSLALTSSNTEAFFGQGTRLTVV.

The chain is built from TRBV7-3 and TRBJ2-1; 11 bases align to TRBD1. CDR3 length equals 16 residues. The V and J ends lost 2 bases and 13 bases, in that order; junction bases with no gene match: 13. Looked up from germline, CDR1 is SGHTA and CDR2 is FQGTGA. As DNA, the CDR3 is TGTGCCAGCAGCTTAGTCGGACAGGGGGCGGGAGAGACCCAGTTCTTC. Encoded protein: CASSLVGQGAGETQFF.

The chain recombines TRBV6-2 or TRBV6-3 with TRBJ2-1, with 11 bases matching TRBD2. With 2 bases clipped from V and 2 bases from J, the junction kept 2 bases outside the gene matches. The CDR3 covers 16 residues. In germline, CDR1 is MNHEY, CDR2 SVGEGT. CDR3 in amino acids: CASSYTGLAAYNEQFF. The CDR3 region has the DNA TGTGCCAGCAGTTACACGGGACTAGCGGCCTACAATGAGCAGTTCTTC.

The gene calls are TRBV20-1 and TRBJ2-2; 10 bases agree with TRBD2. The germline V gene has CDR1 DFQATT and CDR2 SNEGSKA (reference sequence). The CDR3 has 15 residues. The ends lost 5 bases at V and 2 bases at J; junction bases unmatched: 5. CDR3: CSAGGTSANTGELFF. CDR3 nucleotides: TGCAGTGCTGGGGGGACTAGCGCCAACACCGGGGAGCTGTTTTTT.

This clonotype was observed a few times. A much larger clone differs from this one at a single base, so this may be a read error. The chain employs TRBV7-2 and TRBJ2-6; D is ambiguous. The germline V gene encodes CDR1 SGHTA and CDR2 FQGNSA. The CDR3 covers 17 residues. The V end lost 5 bases, the J end lost 0 bases, and 14 bases lay between the germline ends. CDR3 in DNA: TGTGCCAGCAGCCCTGTTGGAGCGAACTCTGGGGCCAACGTCCTGACTTTC. It codes for CASSPVGANSGANVLTF.

This clonotype has more than one count but fewer than ten. The chain uses TRBV20-1 and TRBJ2-3; D possibly uses TRBD1 or TRBD2 (5 bases each). Looked up from germline, CDR1 is DFQATT and CDR2 is SNEGSKA (reference sequence). The CDR3 sequence is 16 residues long. Deletions cut 1 base from V and 0 bases from J, with 14 bases between. CDR3 coding DNA: TGCAGTGCTAGAGCGGGACCATCCTCTAGCACAGATACGCAGTATTTT. It is translated as CSARAGPSSSTDTQYF.

This clonotype came up a few times. The rearrangement joins TRBV7-9 to TRBJ1-2, with a weak D call TRBD1 (5 bases). Trimming pared 3 bases from V and 1 base from J, leaving 12 bases between. Germline V gives CDR1 SEHNR, CDR2 FQNEAQ (reference sequence). The CDR3 extends over 15 amino acids. CDR3 residues: CASSLNPQGNYGYTF. The CDR3 DNA reads TGTGCCAGCAGCTTGAATCCCCAGGGTAACTATGGCTACACCTTC.

V is TRBV28 and J is TRBJ1-2; D is perhaps TRBD1 (6 bases). The CDR3 covers 15 residues. The V and J ends lost 6 bases and 4 bases respectively, with 18 bases between them. The germline V gene has CDR1 MDHEN and CDR2 SYDVKM. As DNA, the CDR3 is TGTGCCAGCAGATCCCCGGGGGCGGAGAGCTATGGCTACACCTTC. This sequence encodes CASRSPGAESYGYTF.

As DNA, the CDR3 is TGTGCCACCAGCAGATCCTCCGGGACTAGCGGGAGCGTTAGTACGCAGTATTTT. It yields the protein CATSRSSGTSGSVSTQYF. J is TRBJ2-3 and V is TRBV15, with 14 bases that match TRBD2. The V gene's germline CDR1 is LNHNV and CDR2 YYDKDF (reference sequence). The CDR3 contains 18 residues. With 2 bases clipped from V and 8 bases from J, the junction kept 12 bases outside the gene matches.

A word on this clonotype: One junction end does not reproduce the germline sequence, and a read error may be involved. V usage is TRBV4-3 and J usage is TRBJ2-3; D unclear. The CDR3 loop spans 13 amino acids. CDR1 LGHNA and CDR2 YSLEER come from the germline V gene. CDR3 nucleotide sequence: TGCGCCAGCAGCCAAGAAGGGCTAGATATGCAGTATTTT. Its protein is CASSQEGLDMQYF.

This clonotype was seen only a few times. The J gene is TRBJ2-7, the V gene TRBV14, with 9 bases lining up with TRBD2. The CDR3 is 14 amino acids. The ends lost 1 base at V and 4 bases at J; junction bases unmatched: 2. Germline CDR1 is SGHDN and CDR2 is FVKESK. For the CDR3, the DNA is TGTGCCAGCAGCCAAGGCGGGGGGGGTTACGAGCAGTACTTC. This translates into CASSQGGGGYEQYF.

Notes on this clonotype: The junction and the germline gene differ at one end; a read error may be behind it. The rearrangement joins TRBV12-3 or TRBV12-4 to TRBJ1-2; the D gene is possibly TRBD1 (6 bases). This CDR3 contains 16 residues. The CDR3 is CASGLATGLGNYGYTF. CDR3 DNA sequence: TGTGCCAGCGGTTTAGCCACAGGGTTGGGTAACTATGGCTACACCTTC.

The chain links TRBV6-2 or TRBV6-3 to TRBJ1-1, with TRBD1 matching 12 bases. With V trimmed by 6 bases and J by 8 bases, 7 bases remained unmatched. The CDR3 loop spans 14 amino acids. Germline loops: CDR1 MNHEY, CDR2 SVGEGT. The CDR3: CASRFRDRGPEAFF. For the CDR3, the DNA is TGTGCCAGCAGATTCCGGGACAGGGGGCCCGAAGCTTTCTTT.

This clonotype was observed a single time. The V gene is TRBV25-1, the J gene TRBJ1-1, with D unclear. CDR3 length: 13 residues. The V gene's germline CDR1 is MGHDK and CDR2 SYGVNS. V was shortened by 7 bases and J by 0 bases, with 9 bases between the two germline ends. CDR3: CASIGRMNTEAFF. DNA of the CDR3: TGTGCCAGCATCGGCCGAATGAACACTGAAGCTTTCTTT.

This chain links TRBV5-1 with TRBJ2-5; D gene ambiguous. The assigned J gene may be wrong: the sequence end matches TRBJ2-1 better. The CDR3 loop spans 14 amino acids. Germline values: CDR1 SGHRS, CDR2 YFSETQ. As DNA, the CDR3 is TGCGCCAGCAGCTTGGATCCAGCCCAAGAGACCCAGTTCTTC. Translating gives CASSLDPAQETQFF.

This clonotype was picked up a small number of times. The chain is built from TRBV12-3 or TRBV12-4 and TRBJ2-6, with a possible D match to TRBD2 (6 bases). V was shortened by 8 bases and J by 3 bases, with 14 bases between the two germline ends. The CDR3 consists of 15 residues. CDR3 in amino acids: CASHGRPRGANVLTF. The CDR3 DNA reads as TGTGCCAGCCATGGGAGGCCTCGTGGGGCCAACGTCCTGACTTTC.

The CDR3 nucleotides read TGCGCCAGCAGTGAGTCGAGACAGGGAGGGGAGACCCAGTACTTC. Its protein is CASSESRQGGETQYF. This sequence joins TRBV10-2 and TRBJ2-5; the D call may be TRBD1 or TRBD2 (7 bases each). The ends were cut back, 0 bases at V and 5 bases at J, with 13 bases in the middle. The CDR3 sequence is 15 residues long. Germline CDR1 and CDR2: WSHSY and SAAADI.